A selection of T cell receptor beta chains follows, all from one sample in a study of early T cells in non-severe SARS-CoV-2 infection. One entry per CDR3 protein results from TCRdb running MiXCR on the 5' RACE reads. The sample contains almost 30,000 distinct CDR3 sequences, less than 6.5% of which appear only once. The sequencing input was whole blood. These receptors originate from an adult who was a healthcare worker with PCR-confirmed SARS-CoV-2 infection or an uninfected control (not recorded which). Each CDR3 is given with its conserved first and last residue. The D gene is left open where the match is weak. A row's size may be missing; if present it is once, few, many or a size class.

size,J,V,D,DNA,CDR3
many,TRBJ1-2,TRBV28,.,TGTGCCAGCAGTACTCAGGGCAGTCTAAACTATGGCTACACCTTC,CASSTQGSLNYGYTF
many,TRBJ2-7,TRBV19,.,TGTGCCAGTAGCGATGGGACGAGCAGGGAGCTTCCTTACGAGCAGTACTTC,CASSDGTSRELPYEQYF
many,TRBJ1-4,TRBV5-1,TRBD1,TGCGCCAGCAGCTTCGGGACAGCGAATGAAAAACTGTTTTTT,CASSFGTANEKLFF
few,TRBJ2-7,TRBV9,TRBD2,TGTGCCAGCAGCGTAGGACTAGCGGGGGAGTACGAGCAGTACTTC,CASSVGLAGEYEQYF
many,TRBJ2-2,TRBV20-1,.,TGCAGTGCTAGAGCAAGGGGTGACACCGGGGAGCTGTTTTTT,CSARARGDTGELFF
many,TRBJ2-3,TRBV3-1,.,TGTGCCAGCACCCGCCTTGACACAGATACGCAGTATTTT,CASTRLDTDTQYF
few,TRBJ2-3,TRBV7-2,.,TGTGCCAGCAGCTCTCCCCCGGTTTGGTCGGTAGATACGCAGTATTTT,CASSSPPVWSVDTQYF
many,TRBJ2-7,TRBV29-1,.,TGCAGCGTTGAAGTCCGCTCTTTAAGCTCCTACGAGCAGTACTTC,CSVEVRSLSSYEQYF
many,TRBJ1-1,TRBV4-1,TRBD1,TGCGCCAGCTGCGACCCAGACAGGGTGAACACTGAAGCTTTCTTT,CASCDPDRVNTEAFF
.,TRBJ2-3,TRBV6-1,.,TGTGCCAGCAGTGAAGTAGGCTCTTCAGGGACAGATACGCAGTATTTT,CASSEVGSSGTDTQYF
many,TRBJ1-5,TRBV7-2,.,TGTGCCAGCAGCTTAGCGGGGACCCGGTCCCAGCATTTT,CASSLAGTRSQHF
.,TRBJ2-5,TRBV19,TRBD1,TGTGCCAGTAGTATCCAGGGGGCATACGAGACCCAGTACTTC,CASSIQGAYETQYF
medium-sized,TRBJ1-5,TRBV6-2/TRBV6-3,.,TGTGCCAGCAGTTACTCGGAGACGGGCCTCAACTTCAATCAGCCCCAGCATTTT,CASSYSETGLNFNQPQHF
few,TRBJ2-3,TRBV6-2/TRBV6-3,.,TGTGCCACCAAAAAATCGGGCACAGATACGCAGTATTTT,CATKKSGTDTQYF
.,TRBJ2-1,TRBV5-4,.,TGTGCCAGCAGCTTTCCGAGGGTTGGCTTGGAGAATGAGCAGTTCTTC,CASSFPRVGLENEQFF
many,TRBJ2-3,TRBV28,.,TGTGCCAGCAGGACTGGGACGTTTCAGGTTACGCAGTATTTT,CASRTGTFQVTQYF
many,TRBJ2-7,TRBV20-1,TRBD2,TGCAGTGCTAGACTAGCGGGGGGCGAGCAGTACTTC,CSARLAGGEQYF
many,TRBJ2-2,TRBV7-8,TRBD1,TGTGCCAGCAGCCAATGGACAGGGGGCCCCGGGGAGCTGTTTTTT,CASSQWTGGPGELFF
few,TRBJ2-1,TRBV6-6,.,TGTGCCAGCAGTTACTCGAGGGGGATCAATGAGCAGTTCTTC,CASSYSRGINEQFF
many,TRBJ1-2,TRBV12-3/TRBV12-4,.,TGTGCCAGCAGACAGGGAGGAATCTATGGCTACACCTTC,CASRQGGIYGYTF
few,TRBJ1-1,TRBV24-1,TRBD1,TGTGCCACCAGTGATTCCAGGGGGCACACTGAAGCTTTCTTT,CATSDSRGHTEAFF
medium-sized,TRBJ2-5,TRBV24-1,TRBD1,TGTGCCACCAGCCGGACAGGGGAGGAGACCCAGTACTTC,CATSRTGEETQYF
many,TRBJ1-5,TRBV9,.,TGTGCCAGCAGCGCACAGTATAGCAATCAGCCCCAGCATTTT,CASSAQYSNQPQHF
many,TRBJ1-2,TRBV10-2,.,TGCGCCAGCAGTGGGCAGGGTTTGGGCTATGGCTACACCTTC,CASSGQGLGYGYTF
few,TRBJ2-3,TRBV11-2,TRBD2,TGTGCCAGCAGCCTGAAGCCGTACGGACTAGCGGGGGTAGATACGCAGTATTTT,CASSLKPYGLAGVDTQYF
.,TRBJ1-1,TRBV28,.,TGTGCCAGCAGCCCGGGGACGATCACGACTGAAGCTTTCTTT,CASSPGTITTEAFF
many,TRBJ2-1,TRBV19,.,TGTGCCAGTGTTGCGAATGAGGCGGGGGCCCCGACGGAGCAGTTCTTC,CASVANEAGAPTEQFF
many,TRBJ2-3,TRBV3-1,TRBD2,TGTGCCAGCAGCCAAGTTCTTATTAGCGGGGGAACAGATACGCAGTATTTT,CASSQVLISGGTDTQYF
many,TRBJ1-5,TRBV28,.,TGTGCCAGCAGCCCAATTAATCAGCCCCAGCATTTT,CASSPINQPQHF
many,TRBJ1-5,TRBV5-1,.,TGCGCCAGCAGCCCCGGGTGGGGACAGCCCCAGCATTTT,CASSPGWGQPQHF
many,TRBJ1-5,TRBV5-5,.,TGTGCCAGCGGTGTAATGAGCGATCAGCCCCAGCATTTT,CASGVMSDQPQHF
.,TRBJ1-6,TRBV4-3,.,TGCGCCAGCAGCCAAGATATCCCCAGGTCGGTGGGGCATAATTCACCCCTCCACTTT,CASSQDIPRSVGHNSPLHF
many,TRBJ2-7,TRBV6-5,TRBD1,TGTGCCAGCCAGAAAGACAGGGTCTACGAGCAGTACTTC,CASQKDRVYEQYF
.,TRBJ2-7,TRBV6-5,.,TGTGCCAGCAGTGCGACTGCCTACGAGCAGTACTTC,CASSATAYEQYF
many,TRBJ2-5,TRBV12-3/TRBV12-4,TRBD2,TGTGCCAGCACCCTAAGGAGCGGGGGGGCAGAGACCCAGTACTTC,CASTLRSGGAETQYF
.,TRBJ2-7,TRBV12-2,.,TGTGCAAGTCGCTTAAGGCCGGACAGGGGATGGTACGAGCAGTACTTC,CASRLRPDRGWYEQYF
.,TRBJ2-3,TRBV2,.,.,CASTGGRYEQYFGPGTDTQYF
many,TRBJ2-5,TRBV20-1,.,TGCAGTGCTAGCGAGCTTGGTCAGGAGACCCAGTACTTC,CSASELGQETQYF
few,TRBJ2-3,TRBV7-8,.,TGTGCCAGCAGCTTACACCGGGGACCCGGAACAGATACGCAGTATTTT,CASSLHRGPGTDTQYF
many,TRBJ2-7,TRBV10-3,.,TGTGCCATCAGTGATGGGACGGACCAGCCGTACTTC,CAISDGTDQPYF
many,TRBJ2-2,TRBV7-8,.,TGTGCCAGCAGCTTATTCGACGGGAACACCGGGGAGCTGTTTTTT,CASSLFDGNTGELFF
many,TRBJ2-3,TRBV20-1,TRBD2,TGCAGTGCTAGAGGGCTAGCGGGGGGCCGGGCCGATACGCAGTATTTT,CSARGLAGGRADTQYF
many,TRBJ2-3,TRBV5-5,.,TGTGCCAGCAGCTTGCCTCCAATGGGTAAAGCCACAGATACGCAGTATTTT,CASSLPPMGKATDTQYF
many,TRBJ2-1,TRBV29-1,.,TGCAGCGTTGTAATAGGGACTTCGATCTACAATGAGCAGTTCTTC,CSVVIGTSIYNEQFF